This T cell receptor beta chain emerged from a study of blood T cell repertoires in COVID-19. Produced via immunoSEQ multiplex PCR; TCRdb's table is partial and in-frame only. Of about 200,000 clones listed, 85% to 90% were seen once; the top ten hold 0.6% to 0.9%. Germline V gene sequence: CDR1 SGHAT, CDR2 FQNNGV. V lost 0 bases and J 12 bases, leaving 15 bases between the germline ends. There are 13 residues in the CDR3. Source material: peripheral blood. The receptor's source is a woman in her 70s with acute or convalescent COVID-19. This chain connects TRBV11-2 to TRBJ2-7, with D possibly matching TRBD1 (6 bases). CDR3: CASSLDRVQGLYF. The CDR3 bases are TGTGCCAGCAGCTTAGATCGTGTTCAGGGGCTGTACTTC. The full variable domain, rest sourced from reference TRBV11-2 and TRBJ2-7, is EAGVAQSPRYKIIEKRQSVAFWCNPISGHATLYWYQQILGQGPKLLIQFQNNGVVDDSQLPKDRFSAERLKGVDSTLKIQPAKLEDSAVYLCASSLDRVQGLYFGPGTRLTVT.